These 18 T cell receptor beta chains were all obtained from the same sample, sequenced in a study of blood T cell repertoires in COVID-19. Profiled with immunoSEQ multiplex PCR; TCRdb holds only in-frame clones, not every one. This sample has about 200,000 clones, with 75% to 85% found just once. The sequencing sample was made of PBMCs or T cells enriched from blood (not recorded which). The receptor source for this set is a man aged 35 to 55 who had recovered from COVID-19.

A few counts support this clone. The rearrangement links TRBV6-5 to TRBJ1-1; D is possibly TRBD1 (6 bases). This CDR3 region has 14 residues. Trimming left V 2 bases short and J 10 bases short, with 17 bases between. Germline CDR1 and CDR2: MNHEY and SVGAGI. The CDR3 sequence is CASSYNGPGVRAFF. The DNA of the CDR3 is TGTGCCAGCAGTTACAACGGGCCAGGGGTAAGAGCTTTCTTT.

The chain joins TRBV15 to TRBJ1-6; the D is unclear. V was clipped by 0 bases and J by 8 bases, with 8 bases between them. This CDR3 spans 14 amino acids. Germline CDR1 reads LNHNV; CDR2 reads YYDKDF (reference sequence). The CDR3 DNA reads TGTGCCACCAGCAGAGATCGGGATGATTCACCCCTCCACTTT. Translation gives CATSRDRDDSPLHF.

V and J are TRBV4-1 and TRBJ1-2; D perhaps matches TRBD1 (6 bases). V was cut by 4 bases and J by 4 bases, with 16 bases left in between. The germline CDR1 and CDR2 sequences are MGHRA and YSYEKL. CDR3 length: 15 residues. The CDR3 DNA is TGCGCCAGCAGCCTTTCCCAACAGGGTGGCTATGGCTACACCTTC. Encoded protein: CASSLSQQGGYGYTF.

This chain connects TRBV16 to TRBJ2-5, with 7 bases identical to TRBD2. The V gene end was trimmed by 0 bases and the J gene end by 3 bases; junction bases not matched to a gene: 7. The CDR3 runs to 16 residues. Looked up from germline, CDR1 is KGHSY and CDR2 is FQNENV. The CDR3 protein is CASSQSSSGNKETQYF. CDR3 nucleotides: TGTGCCAGCAGCCAATCCTCCAGCGGGAACAAAGAGACCCAGTACTTC.

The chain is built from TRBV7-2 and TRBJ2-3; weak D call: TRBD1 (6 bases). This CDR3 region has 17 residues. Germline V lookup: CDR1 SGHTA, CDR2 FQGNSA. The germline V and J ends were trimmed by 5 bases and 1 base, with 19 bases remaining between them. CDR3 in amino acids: CASSPQMGRGGTDTQYF. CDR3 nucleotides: TGTGCCAGCAGCCCTCAAATGGGCAGGGGAGGCACAGATACGCAGTATTTT.

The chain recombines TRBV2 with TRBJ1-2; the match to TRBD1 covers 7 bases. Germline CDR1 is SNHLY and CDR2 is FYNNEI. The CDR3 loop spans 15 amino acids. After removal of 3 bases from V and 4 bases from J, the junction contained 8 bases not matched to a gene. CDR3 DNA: TGTGCCAGCAGTGAGCTCGAGGGGGCCGCCTATGGCTACACCTTC. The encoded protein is CASSELEGAAYGYTF.

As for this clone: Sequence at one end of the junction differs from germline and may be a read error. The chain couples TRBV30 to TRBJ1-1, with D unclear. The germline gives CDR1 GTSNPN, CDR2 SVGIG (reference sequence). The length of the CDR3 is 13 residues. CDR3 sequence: CARRAGGNTEAFF. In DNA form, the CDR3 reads TGTGCCCGGAGGGCAGGTGGGAACACTGAAGCTTTCTTT.

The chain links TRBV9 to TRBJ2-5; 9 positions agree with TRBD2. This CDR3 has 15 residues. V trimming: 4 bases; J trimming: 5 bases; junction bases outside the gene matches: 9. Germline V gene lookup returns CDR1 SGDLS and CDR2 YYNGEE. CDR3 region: CASSPRLAEEETQYF. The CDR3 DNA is TGTGCCAGCAGCCCCCGACTAGCGGAGGAGGAGACCCAGTACTTC.

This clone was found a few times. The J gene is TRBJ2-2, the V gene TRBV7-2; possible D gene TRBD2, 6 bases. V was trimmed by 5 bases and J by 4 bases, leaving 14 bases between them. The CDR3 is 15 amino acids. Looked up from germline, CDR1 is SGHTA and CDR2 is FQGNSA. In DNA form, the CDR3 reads TGTGCCAGCAGCCCCCGGGAGAGGAGCACCGGGGAGCTGTTTTTT. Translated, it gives CASSPRERSTGELFF.

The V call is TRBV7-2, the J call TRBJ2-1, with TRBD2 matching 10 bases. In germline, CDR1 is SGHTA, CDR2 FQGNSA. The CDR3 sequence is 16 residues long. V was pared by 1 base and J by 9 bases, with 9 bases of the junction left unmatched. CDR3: CASSLESGRAAGEQFF. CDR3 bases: TGTGCCAGCAGCTTAGAGAGCGGGAGGGCAGCGGGTGAGCAGTTCTTC. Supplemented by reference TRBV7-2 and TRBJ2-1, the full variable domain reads GAGVSQSPSNKVTEKGKDVELRCDPISGHTALYWYRQSLGQGLEFLIYFQGNSAPDKSGLPSDRFSAERTGGSVSTLTIQRTQQEDSAVYLCASSLESGRAAGEQFFGPGTRLTVL.

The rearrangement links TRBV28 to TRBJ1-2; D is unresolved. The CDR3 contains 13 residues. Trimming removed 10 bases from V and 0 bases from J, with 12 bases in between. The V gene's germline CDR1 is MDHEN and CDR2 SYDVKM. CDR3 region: CATGGPPNYGYTF. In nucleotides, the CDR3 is TGTGCCACGGGAGGACCTCCTAACTATGGCTACACCTTC.

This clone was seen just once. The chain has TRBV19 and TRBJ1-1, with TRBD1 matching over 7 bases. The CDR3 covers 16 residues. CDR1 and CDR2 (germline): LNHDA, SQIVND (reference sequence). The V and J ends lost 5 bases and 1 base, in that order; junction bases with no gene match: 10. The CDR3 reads CASSFTGDAWNTEAFF. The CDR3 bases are TGTGCCAGTAGTTTCACAGGGGACGCCTGGAACACTGAAGCTTTCTTT.

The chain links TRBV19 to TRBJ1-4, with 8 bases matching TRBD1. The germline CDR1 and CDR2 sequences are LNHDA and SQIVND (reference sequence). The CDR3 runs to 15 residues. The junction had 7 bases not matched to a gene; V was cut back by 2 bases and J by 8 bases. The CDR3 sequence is CASSIRYRGDEKLFF. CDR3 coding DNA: TGTGCCAGTAGTATAAGGTACAGGGGGGACGAAAAACTGTTTTTT.

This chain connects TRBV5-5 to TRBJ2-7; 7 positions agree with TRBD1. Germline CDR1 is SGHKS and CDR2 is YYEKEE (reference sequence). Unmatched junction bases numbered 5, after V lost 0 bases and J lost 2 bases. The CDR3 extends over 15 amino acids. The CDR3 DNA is TGTGCCAGCAGCTTGGGAGGGGGCAGGGCCTACGAGCAGTACGTC. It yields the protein CASSLGGGRAYEQYV.

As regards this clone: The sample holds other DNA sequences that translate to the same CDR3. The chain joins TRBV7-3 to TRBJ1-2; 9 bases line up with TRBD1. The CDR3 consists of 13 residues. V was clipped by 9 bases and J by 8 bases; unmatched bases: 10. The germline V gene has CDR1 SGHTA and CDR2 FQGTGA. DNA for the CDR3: TGTGCCAGTAGCCTACCACAGGGGGCGGGCTACACCTTC. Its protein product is CASSLPQGAGYTF.

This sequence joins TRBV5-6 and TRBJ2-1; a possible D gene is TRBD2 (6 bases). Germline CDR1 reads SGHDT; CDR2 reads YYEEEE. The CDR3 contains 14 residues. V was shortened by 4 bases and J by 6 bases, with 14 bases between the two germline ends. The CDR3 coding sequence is TGTGCCAGCAGCCACTGGGAGGAGGGCAATGAGCAGTTCTTC. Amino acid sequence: CASSHWEEGNEQFF.

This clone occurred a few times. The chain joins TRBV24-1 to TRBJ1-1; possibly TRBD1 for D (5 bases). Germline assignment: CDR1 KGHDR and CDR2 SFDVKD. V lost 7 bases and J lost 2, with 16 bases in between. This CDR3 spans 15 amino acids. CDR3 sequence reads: CATRSHRNLNTEAFF. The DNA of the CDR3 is TGTGCCACCAGATCACACAGGAACCTTAACACTGAAGCTTTCTTT.

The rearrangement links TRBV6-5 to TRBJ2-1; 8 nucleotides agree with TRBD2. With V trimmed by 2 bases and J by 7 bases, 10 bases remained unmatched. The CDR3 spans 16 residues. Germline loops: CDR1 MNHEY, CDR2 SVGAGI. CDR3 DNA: TGTGCCAGCAGTTACGAAGGTGCAGGGACTAGGAATGAGCAGTTCTTC. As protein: CASSYEGAGTRNEQFF.